This T cell receptor (beta chain) comes out of a study of shared clonotypes between healthy human individuals. Whole-study context: A donor's plate count was three for CD4 naive and three for CD4 memory; CD8 naive had two and CD8 memory one.

It was at deep level that the assay was run. Assay used: immunoSEQ multiplex PCR; TCRdb lists only in-frame clones, some missing. The data hold 1,500,000 or so clones, with approximately 97% observed a single time. Trimming removed 5 bases from V and 0 bases from J, with 10 bases in between. Looked up from germline, CDR1 is MDHEN and CDR2 is SYDVKM. The CDR3 contains 14 residues. The sample taken for sequencing was naive CD4+ T cells sorted from blood. Subset here: CD45RA+ positively selected. This rearrangement joins TRBV28 to TRBJ1-2; D remains unclear. The sequence was obtained from a man aged 25 to 40 in good health. CDR3 nucleotides: TGTGCCAGCAGTCTGACGGCAGCTAACTATGGCTACACCTTC. It translates to CASSLTAANYGYTF.